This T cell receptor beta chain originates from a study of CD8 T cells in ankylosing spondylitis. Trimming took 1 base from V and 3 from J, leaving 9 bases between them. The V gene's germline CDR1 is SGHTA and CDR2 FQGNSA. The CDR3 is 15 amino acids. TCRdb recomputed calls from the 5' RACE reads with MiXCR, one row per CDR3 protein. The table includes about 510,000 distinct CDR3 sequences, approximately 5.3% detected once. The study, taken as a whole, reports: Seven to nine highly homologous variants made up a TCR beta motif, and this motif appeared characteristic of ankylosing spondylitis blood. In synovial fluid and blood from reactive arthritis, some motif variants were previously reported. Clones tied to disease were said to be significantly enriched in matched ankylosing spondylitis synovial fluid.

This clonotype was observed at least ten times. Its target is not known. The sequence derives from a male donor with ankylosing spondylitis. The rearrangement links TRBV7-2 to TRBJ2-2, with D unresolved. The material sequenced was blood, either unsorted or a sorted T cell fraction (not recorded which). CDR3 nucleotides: TGTGCCAGCAGCTTAGGACACCGCGACACCGGGGAGCTGTTTTTT. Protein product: CASSLGHRDTGELFF. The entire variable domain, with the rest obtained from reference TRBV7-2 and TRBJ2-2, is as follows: GAGVSQSPSNKVTEKGKDVELRCDPISGHTALYWYRQSLGQGLEFLIYFQGNSAPDKSGLPSDRFSAERTGGSVSTLTIQRTQQEDSAVYLCASSLGHRDTGELFFGEGSRLTVL.